The rows below give T cell receptor beta chains drawn from one sample of a study of graft-versus-host responses after intestinal transplantation. Antigen specificity for these receptors is unknown. The table came from immunoSEQ multiplex PCR; TCRdb's copy has only in-frame clones and leaves some out. The table lists more than 90,000 clones, roughly 93% of them singletons. The source was unstimulated CD8+ T cells sorted from spleen or lymph node cells, collected before intestinal transplant. Receptors originate from a human donor who received an intestinal transplant. Both conserved end residues are part of each CDR3. The order of the fields is clone size, V gene, J gene, D gene, CDR3 protein, CDR3 DNA. The D gene is left open where the match is weak. Clone size, where shown, is once, few, many, or a class for clones that have expanded.

>NA|TRBV6-1|TRBJ2-7|NA
CASSGQGNEQYF
TGTGCCAGCAGTGGGCAGGGAAACGAGCAGTACTTC
>once|TRBV23-1|TRBJ1-1|NA
CAGHEAFF
TGCGCCGGCCATGAAGCTTTCTTT
>NA|TRBV4-2|TRBJ2-1|TRBD2
CASSQVGLGREGLDEQFF
TGTGCCAGCAGCCAAGTTGGGCTCGGGCGGGAGGGCCTCGATGAGCAGTTCTTC
>NA|TRBV2|TRBJ2-5|TRBD2
CASSPNSGGVPAQETQYF
TGTGCCAGCAGTCCGAACTCCGGGGGGGTACCGGCACAAGAGACCCAGTACTTC
>NA|TRBV27|TRBJ2-7|TRBD2
CASTRLAGTIYEQYF
TGTGCCAGCACCCGACTAGCGGGAACGATATACGAGCAGTACTTC
>NA|TRBV7-3|TRBJ2-3|TRBD2
CASSLGRGRGSTDTQYF
TGTGCCAGCAGCTTAGGGAGGGGTCGGGGGAGCACAGATACGCAGTATTTT
>NA|TRBV19|TRBJ1-5|TRBD1
CAPGGQGSDQPQHF
TGTGCCCCGGGGGGACAGGGGTCGGATCAGCCCCAGCATTTT
>NA|TRBV6-5|TRBJ2-7|TRBD2
CASSHSSGGAYEQYF
TGTGCCAGCAGCCACTCTAGCGGGGGGGCCTACGAGCAGTACTTC
>NA|TRBV30|TRBJ2-3|NA
CAWSVVEDTQYF
TGTGCCTGGAGTGTGGTAGAAGATACGCAGTATTTT
>NA|TRBV19|TRBJ2-3|TRBD2
CASSMLAGGTTDTQYF
TGTGCCAGTAGTATGCTAGCGGGGGGGACCACAGATACGCAGTATTTT
>once|TRBV5-6|TRBJ2-7|TRBD2
CASSWGTSATLYEQYF
TGTGCCAGCAGCTGGGGGACTAGCGCCACACTCTACGAGCAGTACTTC
>NA|TRBV7-9|TRBJ1-4|NA
CASRTAEYEEKLFF
TGTGCCAGTAGGACAGCGGAATACGAGGAAAAACTGTTTTTT
>NA|TRBV30|TRBJ2-1|TRBD1
CAWNRVGQINEQFF
TGTGCCTGGAATCGAGTGGGACAGATAAATGAGCAGTTCTTC
>NA|TRBV7-8|TRBJ2-1|NA
CASTWGVLAIFGFYNEQFF
TGTGCCAGCACCTGGGGGGTATTGGCTATCTTTGGTTTTTACAATGAGCAGTTCTTC
>NA|TRBV30|TRBJ2-7|TRBD1
CASGGTGTYEQYF
TGTGCCTCCGGGGGGACAGGGACCTACGAGCAGTACTTC
>once|TRBV21-1|TRBJ2-3|NA
CASSKRGGWIDTQYF
TGTGCCAGCAGCAAGCGGGGGGGCTGGATAGATACGCAGTATTTT
>NA|TRBV19|TRBJ1-1|NA
CASTPSPLGNTEAFF
TGTGCCAGTACCCCCAGTCCGCTAGGGAACACTGAAGCTTTCTTT
>NA|TRBV7-9|TRBJ2-1|TRBD2
CASTGTSGDNEQFF
TGTGCCAGCACCGGGACTAGCGGGGACAATGAGCAGTTCTTC
>NA|TRBV9|TRBJ2-6|NA
CASSYQTGTISGANVLTF
TGTGCCAGCAGCTACCAGACAGGAACAATCTCTGGGGCCAACGTCCTGACTTTC
>NA|TRBV29-1|TRBJ2-3|NA
CSVERGLVSGSGDTQYF
TGCAGCGTTGAAAGAGGGCTGGTGAGCGGCTCGGGAGATACGCAGTATTTT
>NA|TRBV19|TRBJ2-2|TRBD2
CASSLGTSPITGELFF
TGTGCCAGTAGCCTGGGGACTAGCCCTATCACCGGGGAGCTGTTTTTT
>NA|TRBV25-1|TRBJ2-7|NA
CASSEGGEYEQYF
TGTGCCAGCAGTGAAGGAGGAGAATACGAGCAGTACTTC
>NA|TRBV27|TRBJ2-1|TRBD1
CASSTGVISYNEQFF
TGTGCCAGCAGTACAGGGGTAATCTCCTACAATGAGCAGTTCTTC
>NA|TRBV5-6|TRBJ1-4|TRBD1
CASRLQGSVNEKLFF
TGTGCCAGCAGACTACAGGGGAGCGTTAATGAAAAACTGTTTTTT
>NA|TRBV6-5|TRBJ2-2|TRBD1
CASSLWTGDTGELFF
TGTGCCAGCAGTTTATGGACAGGGGACACCGGGGAGCTGTTTTTT
>NA|TRBV2|TRBJ2-7|NA
CASSHDGVASYEQYF
TGTGCCAGCAGTCATGACGGAGTCGCTTCCTACGAGCAGTACTTC
>NA|TRBV5-1|TRBJ2-7|NA
CASSLGATEQYF
TGCGCCAGCAGCCTAGGTGCTACCGAGCAGTACTTC
>NA|TRBV10-2|TRBJ2-1|NA
CASSMDNYNEQFF
TGCGCCAGCAGTATGGACAATTACAATGAGCAGTTCTTC
>NA|TRBV4-2|TRBJ2-3|NA
CASSQDFTGMGTDTQYF
TGTGCCAGCAGCCAAGATTTCACGGGTATGGGCACAGATACGCAGTATTTT
>NA|TRBV4-3|TRBJ2-2|TRBD1
CASSQGVGTGTLTGELFF
TGCGCCAGCAGCCAAGGCGTGGGGACAGGGACCCTCACCGGGGAGCTGTTTTTT
>NA|TRBV27|TRBJ2-2|TRBD1
CASSMTGSGLPELFF
TGTGCCAGCAGTATGACAGGGTCTGGGCTTCCGGAGCTGTTTTTT
>NA|TRBV5-1|TRBJ2-5|TRBD2
CASSPTRPSGTGVETQYF
TGCGCCAGCAGCCCGACCCGACCCAGCGGGACGGGAGTAGAGACCCAGTACTTC
>NA|TRBV27|TRBJ2-3|TRBD1
CASGRQGDTQYF
TGTGCCAGCGGGAGACAGGGAGATACGCAGTATTTT
>NA|TRBV5-4|TRBJ2-5|TRBD1
CASSQWTGGETQYF
TGTGCCAGCAGCCAGTGGACAGGGGGAGAGACCCAGTACTTC
>NA|TRBV5-1|TRBJ1-4|TRBD1
CASSRHIGQVGPDEKLFF
TGCGCCAGCAGCCGACATATCGGACAGGTCGGGCCGGATGAAAAACTGTTTTTT
>NA|TRBV7-9|TRBJ1-2|TRBD1
CASSSFGQGADGYTF
TGTGCCAGCAGCTCATTTGGACAGGGGGCGGATGGCTACACCTTC
>NA|TRBV7-9|TRBJ2-5|NA
CASSLSLRVPGEETQYF
TGTGCCAGCAGCTTATCATTACGCGTCCCCGGGGAAGAGACCCAGTACTTC
>NA|TRBV4-1|TRBJ2-7|NA
CASSQDWAVEQYF
TGCGCCAGCAGCCAAGATTGGGCAGTCGAGCAGTACTTC
>NA|TRBV29-1|TRBJ2-7|TRBD1
CSVDGQGAGEQYF
TGCAGCGTTGATGGGCAGGGGGCGGGGGAGCAGTACTTC
>NA|TRBV18|TRBJ2-7|NA
CASSLRVHYEQYF
TGTGCCAGCTCACTCAGGGTTCACTACGAGCAGTACTTC
>NA|TRBV6-4|TRBJ1-5|NA
CASSDGEMTSPERDQPQHF
TGTGCCAGCAGTGACGGAGAGATGACTTCCCCCGAGAGGGATCAGCCCCAGCATTTT
>NA|TRBV18|TRBJ2-7|TRBD1
CASSPEDRGYEQYF
TGTGCCAGCTCACCCGAGGACAGGGGGTACGAGCAGTACTTC
>NA|TRBV29-1|TRBJ1-1|NA
CSVEDKGQGNTEAFF
TGCAGCGTTGAAGATAAGGGGCAGGGGAACACTGAAGCTTTCTTT
>NA|TRBV9|TRBJ2-1|TRBD2
CASSVGGGSNEQFF
TGTGCCAGCAGCGTAGGTGGCGGGAGTAATGAGCAGTTCTTC
>NA|TRBV27|TRBJ2-7|TRBD1
CASSYQGQAQYF
TGTGCCAGCAGTTACCAAGGACAGGCCCAGTACTTC
>NA|TRBV14|TRBJ2-3|NA
CASSQELASDTQYF
TGTGCCAGCAGCCAAGAACTAGCCTCAGATACGCAGTATTTT
>NA|TRBV12-5|TRBJ1-2|TRBD1
CASGIIPVTGEGYTF
TGTGCTAGTGGCATAATCCCGGTGACAGGGGAAGGCTACACCTTC
>NA|TRBV27|TRBJ1-1|TRBD1
CASKLTAGGYNTEAFF
TGTGCCAGCAAGTTAACGGCAGGGGGCTATAACACTGAAGCTTTCTTT
>once|TRBV13|TRBJ1-6|TRBD1
CASSPRSDRGESSPLHF
TGTGCCAGCAGCCCGAGGTCGGACAGGGGGGAAAGTTCACCCCTCCACTTT
>NA|TRBV13|TRBJ1-2|NA
CASKRSDYGYTF
TGTGCCAGCAAAAGGAGTGACTATGGCTACACCTTC
>NA|TRBV10-2|TRBJ2-7|TRBD1
CASAGQGAVEQYF
TGCGCCAGCGCGGGACAGGGGGCAGTCGAGCAGTACTTC
>once|TRBV6-5|TRBJ2-5|NA
CASSSGTRMGETQYF
TGTGCCAGCAGTTCTGGGACACGGATGGGAGAGACCCAGTACTTC